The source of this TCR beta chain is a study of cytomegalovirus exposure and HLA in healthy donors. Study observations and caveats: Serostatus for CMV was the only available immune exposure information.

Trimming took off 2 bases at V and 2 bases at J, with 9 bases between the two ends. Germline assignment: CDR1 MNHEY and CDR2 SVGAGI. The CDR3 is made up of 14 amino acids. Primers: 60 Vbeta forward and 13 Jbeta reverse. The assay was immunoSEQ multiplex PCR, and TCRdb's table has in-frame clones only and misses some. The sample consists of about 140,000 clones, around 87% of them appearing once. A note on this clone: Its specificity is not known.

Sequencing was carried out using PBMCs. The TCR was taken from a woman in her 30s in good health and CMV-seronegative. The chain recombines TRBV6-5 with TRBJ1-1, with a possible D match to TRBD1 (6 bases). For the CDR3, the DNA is TGTGCCAGCAGTTACCGGACAGTAAACACTGAAGCTTTCTTT. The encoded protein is CASSYRTVNTEAFF.